The rows below give T cell receptor beta chains drawn from one sample of a study of T cell responses to AZD1222 COVID-19 vaccine. Generated by immunoSEQ multiplex PCR, the TCRdb table keeps only in-frame clones and is missing some. The sample has more than 70,000 clones, roughly 85% seen once. The sample in question was peripheral blood, obtained on day 0 of AZD1222 vaccination. All receptors come from an adult in good health. The CDR3 runs from the conserved cysteine through the conserved F or W. A D gene is named only where the DNA matches it firmly. Some rows have no size entry. The others give once, few or many, or a class for an expanded clone.

V	J	D	size	DNA	CDR3
TRBV2	TRBJ1-6	NA	NA	TGTGCCAGCAGTGAAGCGTGGGGCCGGTTTAATTCACCCCTCCACTTT	CASSEAWGRFNSPLHF
TRBV19	TRBJ2-2	NA	NA	TGTGCCAGTAGTATCGGGCCCCCTCAGTACACCGGGGAGCTGTTTTTT	CASSIGPPQYTGELFF
TRBV6-6	TRBJ1-3	NA	NA	TGTGCCAGCGGACAGTCTGGAAACACCATATATTTT	CASGQSGNTIYF
TRBV6-4	TRBJ2-1	NA	NA	TGTGCCAGCATCAGACTCCGCGGCGATGAGCAGTTCTTC	CASIRLRGDEQFF
TRBV6-2/TRBV6-3	TRBJ2-3	TRBD2	few	TGTGCCAGCAGTACCCTTGGGACTAGCGGGGAGAAGCATACGCAGTATTTT	CASSTLGTSGEKHTQYF
TRBV7-9	TRBJ2-5	TRBD2	few	TGTGCCAGCAGCCTTAGCGGGGGGGCCGGTGGAGAGACCCAGTACTTC	CASSLSGGAGGETQYF
TRBV4-3	TRBJ1-5	NA	NA	TGCGCCAGCAGCCAAGATCGCGTTTTCGGCAATCAGCCCCAGCATTTT	CASSQDRVFGNQPQHF
TRBV3-1/TRBV3-2	TRBJ1-5	NA	NA	TGTGCCAGCAGCCAAGAGGGTCGGGGCGGCAATCAGCCCCAGCATTTT	CASSQEGRGGNQPQHF
TRBV19	TRBJ1-5	NA	NA	TGTGCCACCCGAGCCCGGGGGCTTTACAATCAGCCCCAGCATTTT	CATRARGLYNQPQHF
TRBV7-2	TRBJ1-1	NA	NA	TGTGCCAGCAGCCTGGACTCTATCGGGGGCACTGAAGCTTTCTTT	CASSLDSIGGTEAFF